The 11 T cell receptor beta chains given below trace back to one sample, sequenced in a study of blood T cell repertoires in COVID-19. Only in-frame clones appear in the TCRdb table, and some are missing; sequencing was by immunoSEQ multiplex PCR. This table has some 120,000 clones, over 75% appearing once. Sample: peripheral blood. These receptors all come from a man aged 50 to 60 with acute or convalescent COVID-19.

This sequence joins TRBV5-1 and TRBJ2-1; possible D gene TRBD2, 5 bases. The germline V gene has CDR1 SGHRS and CDR2 YFSETQ. The CDR3 contains 13 residues. V dropped 5 bases and J dropped 5 bases, with 11 bases sitting between them. CDR3 amino acids: CASSYRGDNEQFF. As DNA, the CDR3 is TGCGCCAGCAGTTACCGGGGAGACAATGAGCAGTTCTTC.

The CDR3 DNA follows: TGTGCCAGTAGGCCATCTAAAAACTATGGCTACACCTTC. This sequence encodes CASRPSKNYGYTF. V is TRBV19 and J is TRBJ1-2; no clear D gene. In germline, CDR1 is LNHDA, CDR2 SQIVND (reference sequence). The CDR3 is 13 amino acids. V dropped 6 bases and J dropped 2 bases, with 10 bases sitting between them.

The V and J genes are TRBV30 and TRBJ2-1, with TRBD2 identical over 11 bases. Trimming at V came to 5 bases and at J to 6 bases, leaving 9 bases not matched to a gene. The CDR3 runs 15 residues. Germline V gene lookup returns CDR1 GTSNPN and CDR2 SVGIG (reference sequence). The CDR3 sequence is CAWATTSGSVNEQFF. For the CDR3, the DNA is TGTGCCTGGGCAACCACTAGCGGGAGTGTCAATGAGCAGTTCTTC.

In its sample, this clone was seen a few times. The chain recombines TRBV2 with TRBJ2-2; D might be TRBD1 (5 bases). The CDR3 totals 16 residues. Germline CDR1 reads SNHLY; CDR2 reads FYNNEI. Trimming took off 5 bases at V and 3 bases at J, with 16 bases between the two ends. The CDR3 nucleotides are TGTGCCAGCAGTCCACTCCGGCCAGGGTACACCGGGGAGCTGTTTTTT. Residues: CASSPLRPGYTGELFF.

The sample holds a few counts of this clone. The chain has TRBV19 and TRBJ2-1; D gene uncertain. The CDR3 is made up of 15 amino acids. The V and J ends lost 0 bases and 6 bases respectively, with 12 bases between them. Germline V gene lookup returns CDR1 LNHDA and CDR2 SQIVND (reference sequence). In nucleotides, the CDR3 is TGTGCCAGTAGTATAGAGGCCCCGCCCCCCAATGAGCAGTTCTTC. Its protein product is CASSIEAPPPNEQFF.

The V gene is TRBV19, the J gene TRBJ1-4; a possible D gene is TRBD1 (6 bases). Germline values: CDR1 LNHDA, CDR2 SQIVND (reference sequence). The CDR3 length is 13 residues. V lost 3 bases and J lost 7, with 9 bases in between. This CDR3 reads CASSMSGVEKLFF. Written as DNA, the CDR3 is TGTGCCAGTAGTATGTCAGGGGTTGAAAAACTGTTTTTT. The full variable domain, its missing parts supplied by reference TRBV19 and TRBJ1-4, is DGGITQSPKYLFRKEGQNVTLSCEQNLNHDAMYWYRQDPGQGLRLIYYSQIVNDFQKGDIAEGYSVSREKKESFPLTVTSAQKNPTAFYLCASSMSGVEKLFFGSGTQLSVL.

This sequence joins TRBV21-1 and TRBJ1-1; the tabulated D call, TRBD1, remains unverified against the DNA. TRBV21-1 is a documented pseudogene. There are 14 residues in the CDR3. The CDR3 sequence is CASRFKRQGTEAFF. DNA of the CDR3: TGTGCCAGTCGTTTCAAGAGGCAGGGCACTGAAGCTTTCTTT.

The chain employs TRBV5-1 and TRBJ2-3; 7 bases are shared with TRBD2. Germline V lookup: CDR1 SGHRS, CDR2 YFSETQ. The CDR3 is made up of 17 amino acids. Trimming at V came to 3 bases and at J to 0 bases, leaving 10 bases not matched to a gene. Written as DNA, the CDR3 is TGCGCCAGCAGCTCCCCGCTAGCGGACACTAGCACAGATACGCAGTATTTT. Translated: CASSSPLADTSTDTQYF.

The rearrangement links TRBV14 to TRBJ2-7, with TRBD2 identical over 8 bases. CDR1 is SGHDN and CDR2 is FVKESK in the germline V gene. The CDR3 sequence is 17 residues long. Trimming cost V 1 base and J 5 bases; bases outside gene matches: 13. The CDR3 DNA reads TGTGCCAGCAGCCAAGTCTTCAGGCGGGAGGTTGTCGACGAGCAGTACTTC. This sequence encodes CASSQVFRREVVDEQYF.

This sequence joins TRBV9 and TRBJ2-3; D is undetermined. Trimming cost V 6 bases and J 6 bases, with 11 bases left between them. The germline gives CDR1 SGDLS, CDR2 YYNGEE. The CDR3 totals 12 residues. For the CDR3, the DNA is TGTGCCAGCACCCAGTTTTCGGATACGCAGTATTTT. This codes for CASTQFSDTQYF. Full variable domain (rest looked up from reference TRBV9 and TRBJ2-3): DSGVTQTPKHLITATGQRVTLRCSPRSGDLSVYWYQQSLDQGLQFLIQYYNGEERAKGNILERFSAQQFPDLHSELNLSSLELGDSALYFCASTQFSDTQYFGPGTRLTVL.

The gene calls are TRBV24-1 and TRBJ1-1, with D possibly being TRBD1 (6 bases). This CDR3 spans 13 amino acids. Germline V gene sequence: CDR1 KGHDR, CDR2 SFDVKD. The ends were cut back, 6 bases at V and 4 bases at J, with 11 bases in the middle. For the CDR3, the DNA is TGTGCCACCAGTCTCACAGGGAGCACTGAAGCTTTCTTT. Protein product: CATSLTGSTEAFF.